This T cell receptor (beta chain) is from a study of blood T cells in healthy people across ages. Study-level points and caveats: Roughly linear declines in TCR beta diversity per million T cells occurred with age.

The CDR3 loop spans 14 amino acids. The V end lost 3 bases, the J end lost 1 base, and 13 bases lay between the germline ends. In germline, CDR1 is DFQATT, CDR2 SNEGSKA (reference sequence). Note on this clonotype: The antigen is unknown.

Primed by a sample-barcoded 5' primer and a J-beta primer mix, a second PCR proceeded for about 6 to 11 cycles. Each cDNA molecule received a tag from a template-switch adaptor that had 12 random nucleotides. TCRdb reprocessed the 5' RACE reads via MiXCR and lists one record per CDR3 protein. The sample lists approximately 800,000 distinct CDR3 sequences, 35% to 60% occurring once. The V and J genes are TRBV20-1 and TRBJ2-7; D is tentatively TRBD1 or TRBD2 (5 bases each). The TCR comes from a man older than 75 in good health. The source material was blood. The CDR3 nucleotides are TGCAGTGCTAGTTGGGACGTCGGATCCTACGAGCAGTACTTC. It translates to CSASWDVGSYEQYF.